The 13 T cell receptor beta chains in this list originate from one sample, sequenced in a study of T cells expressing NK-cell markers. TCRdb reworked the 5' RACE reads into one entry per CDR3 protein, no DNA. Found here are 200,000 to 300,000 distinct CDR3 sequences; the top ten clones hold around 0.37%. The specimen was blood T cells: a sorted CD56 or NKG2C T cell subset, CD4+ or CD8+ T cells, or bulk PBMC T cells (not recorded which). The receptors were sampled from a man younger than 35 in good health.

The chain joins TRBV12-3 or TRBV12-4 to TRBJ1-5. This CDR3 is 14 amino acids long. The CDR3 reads CASSTEGSNQPQHF.

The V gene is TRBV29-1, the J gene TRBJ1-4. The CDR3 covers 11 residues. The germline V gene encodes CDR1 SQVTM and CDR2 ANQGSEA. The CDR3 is CSVSGDEKLFF.

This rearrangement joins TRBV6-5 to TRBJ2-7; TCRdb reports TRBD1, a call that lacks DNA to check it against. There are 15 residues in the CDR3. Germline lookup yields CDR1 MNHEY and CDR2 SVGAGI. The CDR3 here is CASSLGQGHPAAQYF.

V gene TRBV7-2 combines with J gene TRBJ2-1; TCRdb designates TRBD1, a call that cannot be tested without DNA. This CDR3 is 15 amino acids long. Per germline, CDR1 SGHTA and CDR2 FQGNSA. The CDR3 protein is CASSLAGGRGLEQFF.

The CDR3 region is CASSFQGTYTGELFF. The chain links TRBV12-3 or TRBV12-4 to TRBJ2-2; TCRdb's D call, TRBD1, is unchecked because there is no DNA. The CDR3 is 15 residues long.

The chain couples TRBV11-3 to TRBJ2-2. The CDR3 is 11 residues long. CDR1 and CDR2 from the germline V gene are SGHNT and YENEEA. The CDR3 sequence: CASSEGGELFF.

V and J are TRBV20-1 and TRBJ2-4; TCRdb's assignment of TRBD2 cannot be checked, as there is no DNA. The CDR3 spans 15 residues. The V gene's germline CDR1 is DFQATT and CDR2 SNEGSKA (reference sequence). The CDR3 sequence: CSAHLGLAGRNIQYF.

CDR3 loop: CASSRSDRRNSPLHF. The chain uses TRBV6-1 and TRBJ1-6; TCRdb's D gene call, TRBD1, goes unchecked for lack of DNA. CDR1 is MNHNS, CDR2 SASEGT, per germline. CDR3 length: 15 residues.

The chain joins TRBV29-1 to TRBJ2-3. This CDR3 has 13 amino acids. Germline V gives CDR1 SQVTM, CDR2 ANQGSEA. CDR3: CSVETASTDTQYF.

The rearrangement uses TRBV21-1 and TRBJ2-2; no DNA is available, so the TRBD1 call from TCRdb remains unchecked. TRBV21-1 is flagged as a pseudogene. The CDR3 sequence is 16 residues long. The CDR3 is CASSRPGQTNTGELFF.

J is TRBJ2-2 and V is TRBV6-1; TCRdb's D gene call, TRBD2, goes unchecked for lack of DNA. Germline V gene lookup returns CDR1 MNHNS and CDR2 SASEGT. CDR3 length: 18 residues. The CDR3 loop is CASSRQRTSGLNTGELFF.

The chain's CDR3 is CSARLAGVTSGTWRTQETQYF. The V and J genes are TRBV20-1 and TRBJ2-5; TCRdb designates TRBD2, a call that cannot be tested without DNA. Germline CDR1 and CDR2: DFQATT and SNEGSKA (reference sequence). The CDR3 contains 21 residues.

This CDR3 reads CASSQSRRDQPQHF. The chain couples TRBV23-1 to TRBJ1-5. TRBV23-1 is sorted into the ORF group, with uncertain function. This CDR3 contains 14 residues.